The TCR beta chain under discussion was sequenced for a study of graft-versus-host responses after intestinal transplantation (TCRdb year 2021). About the full investigation: Recipients received multivisceral, liver-intestinal, or isolated intestinal transplants. Donor T cell macrochimerism was defined as a peak of at least 4% donor T cells among recipient peripheral blood mononuclear cells. The cohort enrolled around 23 intestinal transplant recipients including one retransplant, and 3 patients lacking pretransplant specimens were excluded. After intestinal transplantation, graft-versus-host and host-versus-graft alloreactive T cell clones in the graft, circulation and bone marrow were tracked using bulk TCR-beta CDR3 sequencing. Instead of going to the commercial service, samples from a few later patients were sequenced in-house on an Illumina MiSeq and processed with MiXCR. Alloreactive clones were identified by sequencing pre-transplant mixed lymphocyte reaction products and comparing these products with unstimulated pre-transplant donor and recipient T cells. Every recipient was given anti-thymocyte globulin induction, then maintenance tacrolimus and steroids for roughly three years. Findings and caveats that apply to the study as a whole: The relatively low number and heterogeneity of intestinal transplant patients limited the conclusions. GvH clones were detected in recipient bone marrow, and some of these GvH clones were observed earlier in ileal mucosa or blood, consistent with an intestinal mucosal origin. Early after transplant, peak levels of circulating GvH clones were found to be associated with declines in HvG clones. High GvH to HvG T cell clonal ratios were observed in the allografts of patients with donor T cell macrochimerism.

Trimming takes 5 bases off V and 9 bases off J; junction bases not matched to a gene: 16. Including cysteine and phenylalanine, the CDR3 has 15 amino acids. Only the CDR3 region is kept as DNA, spanning 45 bases read in frame from base 1. Reading the germline V gene gives CDR1 SGHAT and CDR2 FQNNGV. What this sample's time point label stands for: cells obtained before transplantation from donor or recipient. CD3+CD4+ and CD3+CD8+ populations were FACS-sorted from unstimulated pre-transplant donor and recipient cells taken from spleen or lymph nodes. Library preparation used the immunoSEQ multiplex PCR assay. For most patients, genomic DNA was isolated using the Qiagen DNeasy Blood and Tissue Kit and was shipped frozen to Adaptive Biotechnologies for TCR sequencing. For most patients, high-throughput TCR-beta CDR3 sequencing of genomic DNA was performed by Adaptive Biotechnologies. From the authors' description of their analysis: TCR sequencing data for 15 to 20 patients were retrieved from Adaptive's ImmunoSEQ software; a few other patients were processed with MiXCR and VDJtools. To correct CD4 versus CD8 sorting errors, sequences present in both subsets at a frequency ratio below 5:1 were removed. CDR3 nucleotide sequences shared between donor and recipient were removed because the origin of such sequences could not be assigned. To be classed as alloreactive, a clone needed at least 2-fold expansion over unstimulated cells and a minimum CFSE-low frequency of 0.002% (template counts) or 0.001% (read counts). Clones detected in sequenced pre-transplant spleen, lymph node, or MLR CFSE-low populations of the donor or recipient were defined as mappable. Cumulative frequency of alloreactive clones was calculated as a percentage of all sequences weighted by copy number. TCRdb mirrors the immuneACCESS table, restricted to in-frame sequences. Some clones are absent from its copies; in checked studies, under half trace to an unresolved V gene, and the reason for the others is unknown. V and J calls and clone size are as listed in that table; D and trimming were resolved from the DNA. Counted in this sample were tens of thousands of clones; 90% to 95% of them appeared once. The ten largest clonotypes hold approximately 0.1% of the sample.

Remarks on this clone: Its antigen is currently not known. No clone much larger than this one lies a single base away; base qualities are absent.

The rearranged chain carries TRBV11-2 and TRBJ2-7, and TRBD2 aligns with 7 junction nucleotides. The specimen was unstimulated CD4+ T cells sorted from spleen or lymph node cells, collected before intestinal transplant. The source is a human donor who received an intestinal transplant. The nucleotides read TGTGCCAGCAGCCCAGACGGGGGGACGAGGGTGGGGCAGTACTTC. It encodes CASSPDGGTRVGQYF.